Listed below are T cell receptor beta chains from one sample, sequenced in a study of beta chain features in type 1 diabetes. The assay was immunoSEQ multiplex PCR, and TCRdb's table has in-frame clones only and misses some. The table records over 700,000 clones, 17% of them present only once. The specimen sequenced was naive CD4+ T cells from blood. These receptors all come from a woman aged 18-29 years in good health. Both conserved end residues are part of each CDR3. Each record gives: clone size, D gene, V gene, J gene, CDR3 DNA, CDR3 protein. D genes are given only for firm matches. Rows give clone size only sometimes, using once, few, many, or a class for an expanded clone.

clone size: few; D gene: -; V gene: TRBV7-9; J gene: TRBJ2-7; CDR3 DNA: TGTGCCAGCCGGGGTGTAGGGGGACCCCATCGCTCCTACGAGCAGTACTTC; CDR3 protein: CASRGVGGPHRSYEQYF
clone size: -; D gene: TRBD1; V gene: TRBV29-1; J gene: TRBJ2-2; CDR3 DNA: TGCAGCGTTTTAAGGACAGGGGCCGGGGAGCTGTTTTTT; CDR3 protein: CSVLRTGAGELFF
clone size: -; D gene: -; V gene: TRBV7-2; J gene: TRBJ2-7; CDR3 DNA: TGTGCCAGCAGCTTAGGGCCCTTGGATTTGTACGAGCAGTACTTC; CDR3 protein: CASSLGPLDLYEQYF
clone size: few; D gene: TRBD2; V gene: TRBV27; J gene: TRBJ2-7; CDR3 DNA: TGTGCCAGCAGTCCGGGACTAGCCTACGAGCAGTACTTC; CDR3 protein: CASSPGLAYEQYF
clone size: few; D gene: -; V gene: TRBV29-1; J gene: TRBJ2-3; CDR3 DNA: TGCAGCACGCGACAGTTCCGCGGAACAGATACGCAGTATTTT; CDR3 protein: CSTRQFRGTDTQYF
clone size: -; D gene: -; V gene: TRBV18; J gene: TRBJ1-2; CDR3 DNA: TGTGCCAGCTCAGGGGAAAGGAACTATGGCTACACCTTC; CDR3 protein: CASSGERNYGYTF
clone size: -; D gene: TRBD2; V gene: TRBV28; J gene: TRBJ2-4; CDR3 DNA: TGTGCCAGCAGTTTGTTCTCGGGAGCGGGGGCCAAAAACATTCAGTACTTC; CDR3 protein: CASSLFSGAGAKNIQYF
clone size: few; D gene: TRBD1; V gene: TRBV7-2; J gene: TRBJ1-2; CDR3 DNA: TGTGCCAGCAGCTTCGGACAGGGGTTCTATGGCTACACCTTC; CDR3 protein: CASSFGQGFYGYTF
clone size: few; D gene: TRBD1; V gene: TRBV5-6; J gene: TRBJ2-3; CDR3 DNA: TGTGCCAGCAGCTTGGTAGGGGACAGGCGAACGGATACGCAGTATTTT; CDR3 protein: CASSLVGDRRTDTQYF
clone size: -; D gene: -; V gene: TRBV7-3; J gene: TRBJ2-7; CDR3 DNA: TGTGCCAGCAGCCCGGGAGCCCATAACGAGCAGTACTTC; CDR3 protein: CASSPGAHNEQYF
clone size: -; D gene: TRBD2; V gene: TRBV12-5; J gene: TRBJ2-2; CDR3 DNA: TGTGCTAGTGGTTCCTCTAGCGGGAACACCGGGGAGCTGTTTTTT; CDR3 protein: CASGSSSGNTGELFF
clone size: few; D gene: -; V gene: TRBV9; J gene: TRBJ2-7; CDR3 DNA: TGTGCCAGCAGCAGAACCCCGGAAACCTACGAGCAGTACTTC; CDR3 protein: CASSRTPETYEQYF
clone size: few; D gene: -; V gene: TRBV15; J gene: TRBJ2-7; CDR3 DNA: TGTGCCACCAGCAGAGTGGAGGGGATCTACGAGCAGTACTTC; CDR3 protein: CATSRVEGIYEQYF
clone size: -; D gene: -; V gene: TRBV18; J gene: TRBJ2-5; CDR3 DNA: TGTGCCAGCTCACCAGGGGACCGGGACTCCCAGTACTTC; CDR3 protein: CASSPGDRDSQYF
clone size: -; D gene: TRBD1; V gene: TRBV29-1; J gene: TRBJ2-5; CDR3 DNA: TGCAGCGTTCGCCGGGACAGCCAAGAGACCCAGTACTTC; CDR3 protein: CSVRRDSQETQYF
clone size: -; D gene: TRBD1; V gene: TRBV27; J gene: TRBJ1-2; CDR3 DNA: TGTGCCAGCAGTTTAAGGACAGGGGGGTTTGTTGGCTACACCTTC; CDR3 protein: CASSLRTGGFVGYTF
clone size: few; D gene: -; V gene: TRBV4-1; J gene: TRBJ1-2; CDR3 DNA: TGCGCCAGCAGCCAAGCGGGGGGGGCGAGCTATGGCTACACCTTC; CDR3 protein: CASSQAGGASYGYTF
clone size: -; D gene: TRBD1; V gene: TRBV5-1; J gene: TRBJ1-5; CDR3 DNA: TGCGCCAGCAGCTTCGGGACAGCTAGCAATCAGCCCCAGCATTTT; CDR3 protein: CASSFGTASNQPQHF
clone size: few; D gene: -; V gene: TRBV2; J gene: TRBJ2-7; CDR3 DNA: TGTGCCAGCAGCAGGAGCGGATCCTACGAGCAGTACTTC; CDR3 protein: CASSRSGSYEQYF
clone size: -; D gene: TRBD2; V gene: TRBV11-2; J gene: TRBJ2-5; CDR3 DNA: TGTGCCAGCAGCTTGGGCCAATCAGCGGGAGCCCAAGAGACCCAGTACTTC; CDR3 protein: CASSLGQSAGAQETQYF
clone size: few; D gene: -; V gene: TRBV27; J gene: TRBJ2-1; CDR3 DNA: TGTTCCTCGTGGGGTTATTCGCACAATGAGCAGTTCTTC; CDR3 protein: CSSWGYSHNEQFF
clone size: few; D gene: TRBD2; V gene: TRBV4-2; J gene: TRBJ2-5; CDR3 DNA: TGTGCCAGCAGCCAGAGGGAGGGTTGGCAAGAGACCCAGTACTTC; CDR3 protein: CASSQREGWQETQYF